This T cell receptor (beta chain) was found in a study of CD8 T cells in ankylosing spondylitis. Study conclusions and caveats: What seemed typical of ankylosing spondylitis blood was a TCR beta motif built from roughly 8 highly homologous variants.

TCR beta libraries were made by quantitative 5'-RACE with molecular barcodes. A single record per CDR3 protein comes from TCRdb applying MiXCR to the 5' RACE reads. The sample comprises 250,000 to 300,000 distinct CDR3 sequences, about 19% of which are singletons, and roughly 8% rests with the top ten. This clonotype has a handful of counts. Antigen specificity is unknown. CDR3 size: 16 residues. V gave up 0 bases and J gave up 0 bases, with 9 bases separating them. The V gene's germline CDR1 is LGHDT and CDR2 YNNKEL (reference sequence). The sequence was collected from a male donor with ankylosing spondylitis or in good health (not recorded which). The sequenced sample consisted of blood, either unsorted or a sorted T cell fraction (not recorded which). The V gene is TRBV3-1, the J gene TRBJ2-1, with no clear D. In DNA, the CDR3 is TGTGCCAGCAGCCAAGATATTTCTAGCTCCTACAATGAGCAGTTCTTC. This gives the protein CASSQDISSSYNEQFF.